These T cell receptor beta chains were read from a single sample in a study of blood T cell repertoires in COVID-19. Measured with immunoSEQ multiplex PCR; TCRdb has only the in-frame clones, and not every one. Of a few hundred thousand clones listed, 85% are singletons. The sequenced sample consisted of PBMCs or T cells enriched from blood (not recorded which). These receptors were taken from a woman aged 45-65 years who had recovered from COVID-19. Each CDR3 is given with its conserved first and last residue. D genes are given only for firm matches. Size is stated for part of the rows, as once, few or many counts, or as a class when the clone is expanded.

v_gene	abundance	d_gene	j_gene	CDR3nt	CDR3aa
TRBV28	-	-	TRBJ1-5	TGTGCCAGCAGTTTATCCCGGGGGAGGGGAGGATCCAATCAGCCCCAGCATTTT	CASSLSRGRGGSNQPQHF
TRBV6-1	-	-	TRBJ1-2	TGTGCCAGCAGTGATCATCCGGGACAAGGCTACACCTTC	CASSDHPGQGYTF
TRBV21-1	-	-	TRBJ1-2	TGTGCCAGCAGCAAAGAGAACGGGAATCGGACTAACTATGGCTACACCTTC	CASSKENGNRTNYGYTF
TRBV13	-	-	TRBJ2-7	TGTGCCAGCAGCTTATCGGCCAGGGTCTACGAGCAGTACTTC	CASSLSARVYEQYF
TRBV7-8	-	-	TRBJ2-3	TGTGCCAGCAGCCCCATCGTCGGGGGTAGCACAGATACGCAGTATTTT	CASSPIVGGSTDTQYF
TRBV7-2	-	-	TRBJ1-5	TGTGCCAGCAGCACTTATAGCAATCAGCCCCAGCATTTT	CASSTYSNQPQHF
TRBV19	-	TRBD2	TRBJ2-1	TGTGCCAGTAGTATAGCGGGGGGATCCTACAATGAGCAGTTCTTC	CASSIAGGSYNEQFF
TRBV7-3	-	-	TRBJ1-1	TGTGCCAGCAGCGTGGACATCAACACTGAAGCTTTCTTT	CASSVDINTEAFF
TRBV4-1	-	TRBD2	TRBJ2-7	TGCGCCAGCAGCATCCTACTAGCGTTAGACTCCTACGAGCAGTACTTC	CASSILLALDSYEQYF
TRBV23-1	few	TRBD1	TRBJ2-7	TGCGCCAGCAGTCTATCCCCAACAGGGGTTTGCGAGCAGTACTTC	CASSLSPTGVCEQYF
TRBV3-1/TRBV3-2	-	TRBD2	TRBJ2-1	TGTGCCAGCAGCCGACTAGCGGGGGGCCGAAATGAGCAGTTCTTC	CASSRLAGGRNEQFF
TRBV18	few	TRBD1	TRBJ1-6	TGTGCCAGCTCAGCGACAGGGGTACAATCACCCCTCCACTTT	CASSATGVQSPLHF
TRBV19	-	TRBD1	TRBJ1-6	TGTGCCAGTAGTATAGATTTTTTTTCGGACAGGGGAGGTTCACCCCTCCACTTT	CASSIDFFSDRGGSPLHF
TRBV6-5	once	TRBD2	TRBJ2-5	TGTGCCAGCAGTTCTGGACTAGCGGGGGGGGAGACCCAGTACTTC	CASSSGLAGGETQYF
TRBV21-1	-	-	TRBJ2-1	TGTGCCAGCAGCGCCAACAGGAAGGGGGTGGTGGACAATGAGCAGTTCTTC	CASSANRKGVVDNEQFF
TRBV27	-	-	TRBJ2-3	TGTGCCAGCAGTTTACGGGGAGGTGGCACAGATACGCAGTATTTT	CASSLRGGGTDTQYF
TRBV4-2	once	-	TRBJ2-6	TGTGCCAGCAGCCAAGAAAGGAAAGGGCGGGACCAGTTCTCTGGGGCCAACGTCCTGACTTTC	CASSQERKGRDQFSGANVLTF
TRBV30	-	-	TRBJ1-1	TGTGCCTGGAGTGTTGTGGGCTACACTGAAGCTTTCTTT	CAWSVVGYTEAFF